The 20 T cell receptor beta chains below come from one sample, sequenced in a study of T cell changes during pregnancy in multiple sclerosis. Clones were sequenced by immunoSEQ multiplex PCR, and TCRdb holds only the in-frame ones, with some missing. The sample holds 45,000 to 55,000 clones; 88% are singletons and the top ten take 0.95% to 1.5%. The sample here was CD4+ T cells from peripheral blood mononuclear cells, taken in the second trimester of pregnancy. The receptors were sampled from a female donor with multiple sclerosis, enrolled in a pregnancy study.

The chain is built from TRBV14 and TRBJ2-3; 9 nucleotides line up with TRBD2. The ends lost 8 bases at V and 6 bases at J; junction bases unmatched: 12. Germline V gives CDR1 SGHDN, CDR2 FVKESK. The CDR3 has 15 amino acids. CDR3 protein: CASGRTSDRTDTQYF. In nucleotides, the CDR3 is TGTGCCAGCGGGAGGACTAGCGATAGGACTGATACGCAGTATTTT.

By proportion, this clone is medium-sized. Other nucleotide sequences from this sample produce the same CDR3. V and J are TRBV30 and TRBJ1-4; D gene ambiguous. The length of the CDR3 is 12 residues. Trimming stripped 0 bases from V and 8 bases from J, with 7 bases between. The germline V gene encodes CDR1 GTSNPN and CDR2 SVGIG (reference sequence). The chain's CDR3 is CAWSVLREKLFF. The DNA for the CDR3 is TGTGCCTGGAGTGTACTCAGGGAAAAACTGTTTTTT. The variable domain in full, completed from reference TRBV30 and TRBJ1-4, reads SQTIHQWPATLVQPVGSPLSLECTVEGTSNPNLYWYRQAAGRGLQLLFYSVGIGQISSEVPQNLSASRPQDRQFILSSKKLLLSDSGFYLCAWSVLREKLFFGSGTQLSVL.

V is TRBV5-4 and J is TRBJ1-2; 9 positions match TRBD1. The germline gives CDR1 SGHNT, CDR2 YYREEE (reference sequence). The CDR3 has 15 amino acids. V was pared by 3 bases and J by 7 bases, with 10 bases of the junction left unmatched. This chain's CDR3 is CASSSPTGGNGGYTF. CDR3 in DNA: TGTGCCAGCAGCTCCCCGACAGGGGGTAATGGTGGCTACACCTTC.

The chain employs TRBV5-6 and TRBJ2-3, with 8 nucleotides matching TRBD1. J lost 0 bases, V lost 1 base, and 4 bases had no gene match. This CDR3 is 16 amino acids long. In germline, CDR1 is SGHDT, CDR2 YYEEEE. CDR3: CASSLSRGQSTDTQYF. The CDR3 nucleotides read TGTGCCAGCAGCTTGAGCAGGGGGCAAAGCACAGATACGCAGTATTTT.

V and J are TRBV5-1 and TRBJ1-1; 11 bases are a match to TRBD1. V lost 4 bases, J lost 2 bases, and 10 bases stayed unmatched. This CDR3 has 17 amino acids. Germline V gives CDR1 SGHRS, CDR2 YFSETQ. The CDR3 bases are TGCGCCAGCAGCCCTGGGACAGGGGGTTCCTCAAACACTGAAGCTTTCTTT. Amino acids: CASSPGTGGSSNTEAFF.

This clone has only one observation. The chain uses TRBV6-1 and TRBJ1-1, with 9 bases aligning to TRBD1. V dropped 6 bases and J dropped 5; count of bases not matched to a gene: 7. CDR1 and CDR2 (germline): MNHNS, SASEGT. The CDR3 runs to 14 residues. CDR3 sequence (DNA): TGTGCCAGCAGCGCGGGACAGGGCGGGACTGAAGCTTTCTTT. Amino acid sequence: CASSAGQGGTEAFF.

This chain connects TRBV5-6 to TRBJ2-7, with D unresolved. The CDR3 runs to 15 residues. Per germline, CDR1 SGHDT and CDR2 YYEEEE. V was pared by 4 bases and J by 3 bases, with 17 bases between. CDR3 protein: CASSPHDNTRYEQYF. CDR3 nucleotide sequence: TGTGCCAGCAGCCCTCATGACAACACCCGCTACGAGCAGTACTTC.

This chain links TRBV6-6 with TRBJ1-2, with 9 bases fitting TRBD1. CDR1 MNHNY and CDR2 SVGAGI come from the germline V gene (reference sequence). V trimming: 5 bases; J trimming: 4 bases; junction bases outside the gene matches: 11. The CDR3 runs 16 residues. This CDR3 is CASSRDRATSGYGYTF. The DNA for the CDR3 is TGTGCCAGCAGTCGGGACAGGGCGACTTCGGGCTATGGCTACACCTTC.

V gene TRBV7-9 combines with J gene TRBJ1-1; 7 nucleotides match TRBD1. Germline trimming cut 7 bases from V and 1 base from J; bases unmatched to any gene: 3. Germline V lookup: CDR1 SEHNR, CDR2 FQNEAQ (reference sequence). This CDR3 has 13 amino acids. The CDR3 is CASTRTGNTEAFF. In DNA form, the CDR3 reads TGTGCCAGCACCAGGACAGGGAACACTGAAGCTTTCTTT.

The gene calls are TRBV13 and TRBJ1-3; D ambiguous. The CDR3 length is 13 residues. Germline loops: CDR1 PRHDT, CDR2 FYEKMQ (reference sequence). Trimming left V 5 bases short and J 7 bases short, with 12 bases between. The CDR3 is CASSPLVRNTIYF. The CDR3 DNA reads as TGTGCCAGCAGCCCTCTAGTTCGTAACACCATATATTTT.

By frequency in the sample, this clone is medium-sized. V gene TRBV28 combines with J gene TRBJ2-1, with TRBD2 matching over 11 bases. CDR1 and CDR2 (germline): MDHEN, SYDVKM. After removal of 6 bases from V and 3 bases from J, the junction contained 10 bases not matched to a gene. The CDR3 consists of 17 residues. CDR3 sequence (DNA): TGTGCCAGCAGGGGAAGAATGGGACTAGCGGACTACAATGAGCAGTTCTTC. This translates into CASRGRMGLADYNEQFF.

CDR3 amino acids: CASSEEVAGVGQFF. The CDR3 DNA follows: TGTGCCAGCAGCGAGGAAGTAGCGGGAGTAGGGCAGTTCTTC. The chain combines TRBV6-1 with TRBJ2-1; 9 bases map to TRBD2. Germline V gene lookup returns CDR1 MNHNS and CDR2 SASEGT. The CDR3 is 14 residues long. Losses at the gene ends were 6 bases for V and 12 bases for J; bases not matched to a gene: 12.

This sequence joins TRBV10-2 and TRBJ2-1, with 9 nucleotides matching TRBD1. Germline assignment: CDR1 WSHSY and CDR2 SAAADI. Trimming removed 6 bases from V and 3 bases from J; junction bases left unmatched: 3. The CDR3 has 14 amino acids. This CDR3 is CASSRQGVYNEQFF. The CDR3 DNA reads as TGCGCCAGCAGCAGACAGGGGGTCTACAATGAGCAGTTCTTC.

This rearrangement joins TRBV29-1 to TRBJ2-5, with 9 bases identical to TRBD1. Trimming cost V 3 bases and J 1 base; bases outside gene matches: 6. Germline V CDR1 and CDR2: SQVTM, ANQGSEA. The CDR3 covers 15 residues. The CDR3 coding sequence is TGCAGCGTTGACGGGGACAGGGCTATCCAAGAGACCCAGTACTTC. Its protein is CSVDGDRAIQETQYF.

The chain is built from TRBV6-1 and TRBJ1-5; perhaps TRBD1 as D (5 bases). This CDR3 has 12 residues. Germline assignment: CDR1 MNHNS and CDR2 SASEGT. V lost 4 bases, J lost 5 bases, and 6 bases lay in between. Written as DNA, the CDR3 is TGTGCCAGCAGTGGGGGGGATCAGCCCCAGCATTTT. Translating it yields CASSGGDQPQHF.

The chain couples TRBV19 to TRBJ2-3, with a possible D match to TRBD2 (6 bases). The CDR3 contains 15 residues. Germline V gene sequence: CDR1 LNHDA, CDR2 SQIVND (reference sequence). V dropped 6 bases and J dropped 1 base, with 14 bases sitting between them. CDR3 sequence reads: CASSRAGMGTDTQYF. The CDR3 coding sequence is TGTGCCAGTAGCCGGGCGGGGATGGGCACAGATACGCAGTATTTT. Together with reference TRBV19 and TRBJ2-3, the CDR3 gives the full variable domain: DGGITQSPKYLFRKEGQNVTLSCEQNLNHDAMYWYRQDPGQGLRLIYYSQIVNDFQKGDIAEGYSVSREKKESFPLTVTSAQKNPTAFYLCASSRAGMGTDTQYFGPGTRLTVL.

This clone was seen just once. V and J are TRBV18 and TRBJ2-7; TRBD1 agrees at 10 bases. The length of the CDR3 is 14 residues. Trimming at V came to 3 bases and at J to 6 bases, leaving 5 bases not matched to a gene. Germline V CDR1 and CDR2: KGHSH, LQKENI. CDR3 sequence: CASSPMDRGAEQYF. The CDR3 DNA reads TGTGCCAGCTCACCTATGGACAGGGGGGCCGAGCAGTACTTC.

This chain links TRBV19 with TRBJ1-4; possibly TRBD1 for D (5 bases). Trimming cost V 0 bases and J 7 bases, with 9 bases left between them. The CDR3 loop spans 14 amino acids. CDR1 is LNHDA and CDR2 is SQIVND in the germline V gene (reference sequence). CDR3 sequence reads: CASSIEPRVEKLFF. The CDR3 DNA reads TGTGCCAGTAGTATAGAGCCCAGGGTTGAAAAACTGTTTTTT.

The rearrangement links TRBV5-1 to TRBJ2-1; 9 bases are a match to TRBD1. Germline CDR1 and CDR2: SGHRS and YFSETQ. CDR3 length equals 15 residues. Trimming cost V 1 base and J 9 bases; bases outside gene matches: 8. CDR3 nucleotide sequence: TGCGCCAGCAGCTTGACGGGACAGGGATTGCGTGAGCAGTTCTTC. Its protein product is CASSLTGQGLREQFF.

CDR3: CASAGGAEDHTIYF. Written as DNA, the CDR3 is TGTGCCAGCGCCGGCGGGGCCGAGGATCACACCATATATTTT. This rearrangement joins TRBV6-6 to TRBJ1-3, with D perhaps TRBD1 (5 bases). The CDR3 is 14 amino acids. Germline V gene lookup returns CDR1 MNHNY and CDR2 SVGAGI (reference sequence). Deletions cut 8 bases from V and 8 bases from J, with 19 bases between.